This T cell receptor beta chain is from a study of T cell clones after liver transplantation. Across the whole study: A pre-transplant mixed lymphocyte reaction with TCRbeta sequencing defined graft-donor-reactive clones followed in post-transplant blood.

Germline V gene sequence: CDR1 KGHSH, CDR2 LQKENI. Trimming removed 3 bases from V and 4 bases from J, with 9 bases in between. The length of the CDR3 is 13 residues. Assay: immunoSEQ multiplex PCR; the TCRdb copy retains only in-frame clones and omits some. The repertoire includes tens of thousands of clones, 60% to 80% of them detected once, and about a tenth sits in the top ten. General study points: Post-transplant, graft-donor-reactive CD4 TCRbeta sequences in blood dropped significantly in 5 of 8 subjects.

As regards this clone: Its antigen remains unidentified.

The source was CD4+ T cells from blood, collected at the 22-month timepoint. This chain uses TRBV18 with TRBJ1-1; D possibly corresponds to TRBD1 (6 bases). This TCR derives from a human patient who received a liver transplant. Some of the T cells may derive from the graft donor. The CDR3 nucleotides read TGTGCCAGCTCACCGTCAGGGGTCACTGAAGCTTTCTTT. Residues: CASSPSGVTEAFF.